A single TCR beta chain is shown here with its context. The antigen it binds to is not known. The sample holds no much larger clone one base away, and base qualities are not on file. V is clipped by 0 bases and J by 10 bases, and the sequence between their germline boundaries is 13 bases long. The CDR3 covers 14 residues, taking in both the cysteine and the phenylalanine. CDR3 DNA only is kept here, 42 bases in frame from base 1. The germline V gene provides CDR1 SGHRS and CDR2 YFSETQ. This record comes from a study of blood T cell repertoires in COVID-19 (dated by TCRdb to about 2020). Concerning the study at large: Collaborator samples came from the United States, Italy and Spain and covered acute and convalescent phases of COVID-19. The material from the prospective study consisted of cDNA or gDNA derived from T cells, B-cell-depleted T cells, or PBMCs. Deeply sampled blood TCRbeta repertoires from subjects exposed to, actively infected with, or recovered from COVID-19 were included in the dataset. The repertoires were released in a freely available public database meant as a resource for research on the immune response to SARS-CoV-2. The sample metadata nearly always contained a de-identified subject ID, COVID-19 status, age in years and sex. The samples were drawn from the first 160 participants of the ongoing ImmuneRACE study and from about 1,200 subjects provided by 6 global collaborators. Where available, HLA class I and class II types were taken from metadata supplied by the sample provider and were not determined by assay-based typing.

On the study overall, not on this receptor specifically: The quantity of clinical and demographic metadata differed by source and by participant and was supplied without curation.

TCRbeta CDR3 regions were amplified from genomic DNA by means of the immunoSEQ Assay, a bias-controlled multiplex PCR. The original methods were these. Nucleated cell counts per sample were estimated from amplification of reference gene primers within the assay. To quantify the absolute abundance of each unique TCRbeta CDR3 rearrangement, sequence reads were collapsed and filtered. For each sample, productive Simpson clonality was calculated as the square root of Simpson's diversity index over productive rearrangements. TCRdb's version of the immuneACCESS table is confined to in-frame rearrangements and falls short of the full clone set. An unresolved V gene accounts for under half of the shortfall where checked; the remainder is of unknown origin. The V and J calls and clone size are taken from that table; D and trimming were inferred from the DNA. Within this sample are about 53,000 clones, with around nine tenths of them counted one time only. The ten largest make up 3% to 4.5% of the sample.

Collaborating institutions collected whole blood in K2EDTA tubes following their own protocols. Collaborator samples were shipped for TCRbeta analysis as frozen whole blood, isolated PBMCs, or DNA extracted from either sample type. The specimen was peripheral blood. This clonotype originated in a middle-aged man with acute or convalescent COVID-19. Rearrangement joined TRBV5-1 to TRBJ1-4, with no confidently assigned D gene. The nucleotide sequence reads as follows: TGCGCCAGCAGCTTGGATCCCGCAGGTGGAAAACTGTTTTTT. Protein translation: CASSLDPAGGKLFF.